These 5 T cell receptor beta chains originate from one sample sequenced in a study of T cells in Graves' hyperthyroidism and ophthalmopathy. The source material, RNA transcripts, was used to amplify TCR beta CDR3 regions. A set of HTBI primers served as the primers for a first-round RT-PCR of the TCR CDR3. TCRdb reanalysed the multiplex PCR reads using MiXCR and keeps one entry per CDR3 protein. The sample includes a few hundred thousand distinct CDR3 sequences, about 15% of them seen just once. The sequenced sample was blood. These receptors originate from a young woman with Graves' hyperthyroidism that later progressed to Graves' ophthalmopathy.

This clonotype was recorded a few times. This may stem from a read error, because a much larger clone lies one nucleotide away. J is TRBJ2-5 and V is TRBV2, with 9 bases lining up with TRBD1. Germline assignment: CDR1 SNHLY and CDR2 FYNNEI. The CDR3 is 13 amino acids. CDR3 loop: CASSGTGEGTQHF. The CDR3 DNA reads TGTGCCAGCAGTGGGACAGGGGAAGGGACCCAGCACTTC. Using reference TRBV2 and TRBJ2-5 for the parts outside the CDR3, the full variable domain is EPEVTQTPSHQVTQMGQEVILRCVPISNHLYFYWYRQILGQKVEFLVSFYNNEISEKSEIFDDQFSVERPDGSNFTLKIRSTKLEDSAMYFCASSGTGEGTQHFGPGTRLLVL.

The table lists this clonotype with many counts. The chain joins TRBV27 to TRBJ1-5; D possibly corresponds to TRBD1 (5 bases). Trimming left V 2 bases short and J 7 bases short, with 9 bases between. The germline V gene encodes CDR1 MNHEY and CDR2 SMNVEV (reference sequence). The CDR3 is made up of 13 amino acids. This CDR3 reads CASSLTGEQPQHF. The CDR3 DNA follows: TGTGCCAGCAGTTTAACGGGGGAACAGCCCCAGCATTTT.

This clonotype was recorded a few times. The chain couples TRBV14 to TRBJ2-1; unclear D gene. This CDR3 is built from 14 residues. CDR1 is SGHDN and CDR2 is FVKESK in the germline V gene. V was shortened by 1 base and J by 7 bases, with 11 bases between the two germline ends. The CDR3 DNA sequence: TGTGCCAGCAGCCAAGTTCGGGCGGCAAATGAGCAGTTCTTC. As protein: CASSQVRAANEQFF.

This clonotype was counted between two and nine times. The V call is TRBV2, the J call TRBJ2-1; 7 bases fit TRBD2. The CDR3 runs 14 residues. V lost 1 base to trimming and J lost 13 bases; unmatched junction nucleotides: 10. In germline, CDR1 is SNHLY, CDR2 FYNNEI. CDR3 loop: CASSEVRASGEQFF. The CDR3 bases are TGTGCCAGCAGTGAAGTAAGGGCTAGCGGAGAACAGTTCTTC. The complete variable domain, with remaining parts taken from reference TRBV2 and TRBJ2-1, reads EPEVTQTPSHQVTQMGQEVILRCVPISNHLYFYWYRQILGQKVEFLVSFYNNEISEKSEIFDDQFSVERPDGSNFTLKIRSTKLEDSAMYFCASSEVRASGEQFFGPGTRLTVL.

In this sample, this clonotype turned up many times. The chain joins TRBV12-3 or TRBV12-4 to TRBJ2-1; D is unclear. Trimming removed 3 bases from V and 2 bases from J, with 11 bases in between. CDR3 length: 15 residues. The CDR3 DNA is TGTGCCAGCAGTTTCGGCTCCCTGCCCTACAATGAGCAGTTCTTC. Amino acids: CASSFGSLPYNEQFF.